This TCR beta chain was sequenced during a study of human T cells and chemical hapten exposure. Whole-study context: Alopecia areata, totalis or universalis affected patients who were mostly female.

Time point reported: patch test 1, 2 weeks after DPC sensitization. Treatment: therapeutic diphenylcyclopropenone sensitization with weekly scalp DPC. This clonotype was counted only a few times. One entry per CDR3 protein, called by TCRdb with MiXCR from the RACE reads. The sample includes roughly 80,000 distinct CDR3 sequences, around a tenth seen only once; the top ten take roughly 4.2%. In germline, CDR1 is SGDLS, CDR2 YYNGEE. Between the trimmed V and J ends, which lost 0 bases and 6 bases, there was a span of 10 bases. This CDR3 is built from 15 residues. This clonotype was obtained from a woman in her forties or fifties with alopecia areata. Some clones in this sample may be carry-over from other donors' samples. The material was whole blood, obtained in connection with sensitization to the hapten diphenylcyclopropenone (DPC). V is TRBV9 and J is TRBJ1-6, with D maybe TRBD1 (6 bases). Here the CDR3 DNA reads TGTGCCAGCAGCGTAGCGGACAGTCGTAATTCACCCCTCCACTTT. This encodes CASSVADSRNSPLHF.